These T cell receptor beta chains were read from a single sample in a study of blood T cells in healthy people across ages. TCRdb passed the 5' RACE reads through MiXCR, listing each CDR3 protein once. The data contain hundreds of thousands of distinct CDR3 sequences, just under 25% of them seen just once; the ten biggest clones take up just under 9.5%. These same records also appear under a second study, on T cells of mothers and their children.

Sequenced: blood. These receptors all stem from a boy between 10 and 17 years old in good health. Each CDR3 is given with its conserved first and last residue. A D gene is named only where the DNA matches it firmly. The size field is filled for only some rows; it gives once, few, many or a size class.

abundance: few
v_gene: TRBV7-8
d_gene: NA
j_gene: TRBJ2-7
CDR3nt: TGTGCCAGCAGCCGACCAGGCGATTCCTACGAGCAGTACTTC
CDR3aa: CASSRPGDSYEQYF

abundance: NA
v_gene: TRBV3-1
d_gene: TRBD1
j_gene: TRBJ2-3
CDR3nt: TGTGCCAGCAGCCAATCCAGGGGGAATACGCAGTATTTT
CDR3aa: CASSQSRGNTQYF

abundance: NA
v_gene: TRBV5-1
d_gene: NA
j_gene: TRBJ2-1
CDR3nt: TGCGCCAGCAGTGGGGAGGCCTCCTACAATGAGCAGTTCTTC
CDR3aa: CASSGEASYNEQFF

abundance: NA
v_gene: TRBV20-1
d_gene: NA
j_gene: TRBJ2-1
CDR3nt: TGCAGTGCCTTGTCCCAGGGCCCCTACAATGAGCAGTTCTTC
CDR3aa: CSALSQGPYNEQFF

abundance: NA
v_gene: TRBV12-3/TRBV12-4
d_gene: NA
j_gene: TRBJ2-5
CDR3nt: TGTGCCAGCAGGTCGAAGACCCAGTACTTC
CDR3aa: CASRSKTQYF

abundance: few
v_gene: TRBV28
d_gene: TRBD1
j_gene: TRBJ2-1
CDR3nt: TGTGCCAGCAGCTTACCTTCCGGGACAGGGGGAAAAAATGAGCAGTTCTTC
CDR3aa: CASSLPSGTGGKNEQFF

abundance: few
v_gene: TRBV20-1
d_gene: TRBD1
j_gene: TRBJ2-1
CDR3nt: TGCAGTGCTAATCCTTTGACAGGGCCTTACAATGAGCAGTTCTTC
CDR3aa: CSANPLTGPYNEQFF

abundance: NA
v_gene: TRBV29-1
d_gene: NA
j_gene: TRBJ2-3
CDR3nt: TGCAGCGTCGAAGACCCAGATACGCAGTATTTT
CDR3aa: CSVEDPDTQYF

abundance: few
v_gene: TRBV6-6
d_gene: NA
j_gene: TRBJ2-7
CDR3nt: TGTGCCAGCAGTACGACCCAGAGCTCCTACGAGCAGTACTTC
CDR3aa: CASSTTQSSYEQYF

abundance: NA
v_gene: TRBV27
d_gene: NA
j_gene: TRBJ2-1
CDR3nt: TGTGCCAGCAGTTTTTTAGGGAGTTTTTATGGGTGGGAACAGTTCTTC
CDR3aa: CASSFLGSFYGWEQFF

abundance: NA
v_gene: TRBV6-5
d_gene: TRBD2
j_gene: TRBJ2-3
CDR3nt: TGTGCCAGCAGTTTGACTAGCGGGAGGGCAGATACGCAGTATTTT
CDR3aa: CASSLTSGRADTQYF

abundance: NA
v_gene: TRBV5-6
d_gene: NA
j_gene: TRBJ1-2
CDR3nt: TGTGCCAGCAGCTTGAGATCTTGGGGCTACACCTTC
CDR3aa: CASSLRSWGYTF

abundance: few
v_gene: TRBV6-6
d_gene: NA
j_gene: TRBJ1-2
CDR3nt: TGTGCCATCGGGGACGGGAACTATGGCTACACCTTC
CDR3aa: CAIGDGNYGYTF

abundance: NA
v_gene: TRBV28
d_gene: NA
j_gene: TRBJ1-4
CDR3nt: TGTGCCAGCAGTTCAGGCTATAATGAAAAACTGTTTTTT
CDR3aa: CASSSGYNEKLFF

abundance: NA
v_gene: TRBV5-6
d_gene: TRBD2
j_gene: TRBJ2-5
CDR3nt: TGTGCCAGCAGCTTGTTTAGCGGGGCTTACCAAGAGACCCAGTACTTC
CDR3aa: CASSLFSGAYQETQYF

abundance: NA
v_gene: TRBV28
d_gene: NA
j_gene: TRBJ2-1
CDR3nt: TGTGCCAGCTTCGGAAATGAGCAGTTCTTC
CDR3aa: CASFGNEQFF

abundance: NA
v_gene: TRBV20-1
d_gene: TRBD2
j_gene: TRBJ2-1
CDR3nt: TGCAGTGCCAGAGATTCTAGCGGGGGGATCTCCTACAATGAGCAGTTCTTC
CDR3aa: CSARDSSGGISYNEQFF

abundance: few
v_gene: TRBV5-6
d_gene: NA
j_gene: TRBJ2-1
CDR3nt: TGTGCCAGCAGCTTGGCGTCCCCGAACAATGAGCAGTTCTTC
CDR3aa: CASSLASPNNEQFF

abundance: NA
v_gene: TRBV18
d_gene: TRBD1
j_gene: TRBJ2-3
CDR3nt: TGTGCCAGCTCACCCCGGACAGGGGGCTGGGATACGCAGTATTTT
CDR3aa: CASSPRTGGWDTQYF

abundance: NA
v_gene: TRBV5-1
d_gene: NA
j_gene: TRBJ1-1
CDR3nt: TGCGCCAGCAGCCTTCCGAGCGGTATGAACACTGAAGCTTTCTTT
CDR3aa: CASSLPSGMNTEAFF

abundance: NA
v_gene: TRBV12-3/TRBV12-4
d_gene: NA
j_gene: TRBJ2-1
CDR3nt: TGTGCCAGCAGACAGGGCATATTTCGGCAGTTCTTC
CDR3aa: CASRQGIFRQFF

abundance: NA
v_gene: TRBV20-1
d_gene: NA
j_gene: TRBJ2-1
CDR3nt: TGCAGTGCCAGGGGTGTGTCTATATCTTACAATGAGCAGTTCTTC
CDR3aa: CSARGVSISYNEQFF

abundance: few
v_gene: TRBV29-1
d_gene: NA
j_gene: TRBJ1-4
CDR3nt: TGCAGCGTTTTCGGGGGGCTGGGTGAAAAACTGTTTTTT
CDR3aa: CSVFGGLGEKLFF

abundance: NA
v_gene: TRBV29-1
d_gene: NA
j_gene: TRBJ2-7
CDR3nt: TGCAGCGTTGTACAGGACAGCGGCTACGAGCAGTACTTC
CDR3aa: CSVVQDSGYEQYF

abundance: few
v_gene: TRBV21-1
d_gene: NA
j_gene: TRBJ2-7
CDR3nt: TGTGCCAGCAGCAAATTTGGGCTAGCGGGGGGCCTAATCTACGAGCAGTACTTC
CDR3aa: CASSKFGLAGGLIYEQYF

abundance: NA
v_gene: TRBV11-3
d_gene: TRBD2
j_gene: TRBJ2-7
CDR3nt: TGTGCCAGCAGCCGCGGGACTAGCGGGGGGCCCTACGAGCAGTACTTC
CDR3aa: CASSRGTSGGPYEQYF

abundance: many
v_gene: TRBV12-3/TRBV12-4
d_gene: TRBD1
j_gene: TRBJ1-2
CDR3nt: TGTGCCAGCAGTTTGAGGACAGGGTACGGCTACACCTTC
CDR3aa: CASSLRTGYGYTF

abundance: few
v_gene: TRBV6-1
d_gene: NA
j_gene: TRBJ1-2
CDR3nt: TGTGCCAGCAGAAATTCAGGGGAACGCGGCTACACCTTC
CDR3aa: CASRNSGERGYTF

abundance: NA
v_gene: TRBV25-1
d_gene: NA
j_gene: TRBJ1-1
CDR3nt: TGTGCCAGCAGTGAATATGGTAGGGCAGGGGCCATCAACACTGAAGCTTTCTTT
CDR3aa: CASSEYGRAGAINTEAFF

abundance: NA
v_gene: TRBV29-1
d_gene: NA
j_gene: TRBJ2-7
CDR3nt: TGCGGCGTTGTCGGTACCTACGAGCAGTACTTC
CDR3aa: CGVVGTYEQYF

abundance: NA
v_gene: TRBV4-2
d_gene: TRBD2
j_gene: TRBJ2-3
CDR3nt: TGTGCCAGCAGCCAAGCGGGAGGGCCCACAGATACGCAGTATTTT
CDR3aa: CASSQAGGPTDTQYF

abundance: NA
v_gene: TRBV15
d_gene: TRBD2
j_gene: TRBJ2-3
CDR3nt: TGTGCCACCAGCATAGCGGGGGGAGGCACAGATACGCAGTATTTT
CDR3aa: CATSIAGGGTDTQYF

abundance: few
v_gene: TRBV3-1
d_gene: NA
j_gene: TRBJ2-7
CDR3nt: TGTGCCAGCAGCCAAGATGGGACTTGGGGCGAGCAGTACTTC
CDR3aa: CASSQDGTWGEQYF

abundance: NA
v_gene: TRBV2
d_gene: NA
j_gene: TRBJ1-4
CDR3nt: TGTGCCAGCAGTGAACCTAATGAAAAACTGTTTTTT
CDR3aa: CASSEPNEKLFF

abundance: NA
v_gene: TRBV28
d_gene: NA
j_gene: TRBJ2-5
CDR3nt: TGTGCCAGCCCCCCGTTTCCAGCCGGGAGACCCGAGACCCAGTACTTC
CDR3aa: CASPPFPAGRPETQYF

abundance: NA
v_gene: TRBV3-1
d_gene: TRBD1
j_gene: TRBJ2-7
CDR3nt: TGTGCCAGCAGCCAAGTGGGGACAGGGGACGACGAGCAGTACTTC
CDR3aa: CASSQVGTGDDEQYF

abundance: once
v_gene: TRBV12-3/TRBV12-4
d_gene: NA
j_gene: TRBJ2-1
CDR3nt: TGTGCCAGCACGAGGGATCGTATACCCAATGAGCAGTTCTTC
CDR3aa: CASTRDRIPNEQFF

abundance: NA
v_gene: TRBV25-1
d_gene: NA
j_gene: TRBJ2-1
CDR3nt: TGTGCCAGCAGTGGCCTCCGGGGGCTTGGGAATGAGCAGTTCTTC
CDR3aa: CASSGLRGLGNEQFF

abundance: NA
v_gene: TRBV14
d_gene: NA
j_gene: TRBJ1-2
CDR3nt: TGTGCCAGCAGCCAAGTAGAAACGAGTATCTATGGCTACACCTTC
CDR3aa: CASSQVETSIYGYTF

abundance: NA
v_gene: TRBV15
d_gene: NA
j_gene: TRBJ2-5
CDR3nt: TGTGCCACCAGCAGTCCCACTACGACTAACCAAGAGACCCAGTACTTC
CDR3aa: CATSSPTTTNQETQYF

abundance: NA
v_gene: TRBV3-1
d_gene: TRBD1
j_gene: TRBJ2-7
CDR3nt: TGTGCCAGCAGCCAAGCCGGGACAGAGGGCGAGCAGTACTTC
CDR3aa: CASSQAGTEGEQYF

abundance: few
v_gene: TRBV6-5
d_gene: NA
j_gene: TRBJ1-2
CDR3nt: TGTGCCAGCAGTTACTCGATCCAGGGCGGTGGCTACACCTTC
CDR3aa: CASSYSIQGGGYTF

abundance: NA
v_gene: TRBV10-3
d_gene: NA
j_gene: TRBJ2-1
CDR3nt: TGTGCCATCAGTGAGTCGTTCAATGAGCAGTTCTTC
CDR3aa: CAISESFNEQFF

abundance: NA
v_gene: TRBV3-1
d_gene: NA
j_gene: TRBJ1-1
CDR3nt: TGTGCCAGCAGCCGACCGGGCGGGGGCACTGAAGCTTTCTTT
CDR3aa: CASSRPGGGTEAFF

abundance: NA
v_gene: TRBV4-1
d_gene: TRBD2
j_gene: TRBJ2-2
CDR3nt: TGCGCCAGCAGCCAAGCGTGGGGCGGGAGAGCCGGGGAGCTGTTTTTT
CDR3aa: CASSQAWGGRAGELFF

abundance: NA
v_gene: TRBV20-1
d_gene: NA
j_gene: TRBJ2-5
CDR3nt: TGCAGTGCTAGAGAGGCGGGGGCACGAGGGGAGACCCAGTACTTC
CDR3aa: CSAREAGARGETQYF

abundance: few
v_gene: TRBV29-1
d_gene: NA
j_gene: TRBJ2-6
CDR3nt: TGCAGCGCCACGCTCCCTTTTAGCCGGGATGCAGGGGCCAACGTCCTGACTTTC
CDR3aa: CSATLPFSRDAGANVLTF

abundance: NA
v_gene: TRBV7-3
d_gene: TRBD2
j_gene: TRBJ2-5
CDR3nt: TGTGCCAGCAGCCCTACTGGCGGGGGGAACCAAGAGACCCAGTACTTC
CDR3aa: CASSPTGGGNQETQYF

abundance: few
v_gene: TRBV29-1
d_gene: NA
j_gene: TRBJ1-5
CDR3nt: TGCAGCGTTCCGGGCCCGGGAGGCAATCAGCCCCAGCATTTT
CDR3aa: CSVPGPGGNQPQHF

abundance: few
v_gene: TRBV20-1
d_gene: NA
j_gene: TRBJ2-3
CDR3nt: TGCAGTGCTAGAGATGGTGGACGAACCCACACAGATACGCAGTATTTT
CDR3aa: CSARDGGRTHTDTQYF

abundance: NA
v_gene: TRBV10-3
d_gene: NA
j_gene: TRBJ2-7
CDR3nt: TGTGCCACCTACGGCTCCCACGAGCAGTACTTC
CDR3aa: CATYGSHEQYF

abundance: once
v_gene: TRBV5-6
d_gene: NA
j_gene: TRBJ2-1
CDR3nt: TGTGCCAGCGGGCCGGACCCTTACAATGAGCAGTTCTTC
CDR3aa: CASGPDPYNEQFF

abundance: NA
v_gene: TRBV19
d_gene: TRBD2
j_gene: TRBJ2-3
CDR3nt: TGTGCCAGTAGTATTCCGGGGGGTACGCAGTATTTT
CDR3aa: CASSIPGGTQYF

abundance: NA
v_gene: TRBV28
d_gene: TRBD1
j_gene: TRBJ2-7
CDR3nt: TGTGCCAGCAGTTCAGATCGACAGGGGGTGACTGGAACGAGCTACGAGCAGTACTTC
CDR3aa: CASSSDRQGVTGTSYEQYF

abundance: few
v_gene: TRBV2
d_gene: NA
j_gene: TRBJ2-7
CDR3nt: TGTGCCAGCAGTGAGGCGGGAATGTCCTACGAGCAGTACTTC
CDR3aa: CASSEAGMSYEQYF

abundance: few
v_gene: TRBV27
d_gene: TRBD2
j_gene: TRBJ2-2
CDR3nt: TGTGCCAGCAGTTTCTTAGCGGGAGGGGGCACCGGGGAGCTGTTTTTT
CDR3aa: CASSFLAGGGTGELFF

abundance: few
v_gene: TRBV10-3
d_gene: NA
j_gene: TRBJ1-3
CDR3nt: TGTGCCATCAGTGAGTCGAACACTCTGGGAAACACCATATATTTT
CDR3aa: CAISESNTLGNTIYF

abundance: few
v_gene: TRBV3-1
d_gene: TRBD1
j_gene: TRBJ1-6
CDR3nt: TGTGCCAGCAGCCCATCCCCAGGGGGCTCGGCCCTCCACTTT
CDR3aa: CASSPSPGGSALHF